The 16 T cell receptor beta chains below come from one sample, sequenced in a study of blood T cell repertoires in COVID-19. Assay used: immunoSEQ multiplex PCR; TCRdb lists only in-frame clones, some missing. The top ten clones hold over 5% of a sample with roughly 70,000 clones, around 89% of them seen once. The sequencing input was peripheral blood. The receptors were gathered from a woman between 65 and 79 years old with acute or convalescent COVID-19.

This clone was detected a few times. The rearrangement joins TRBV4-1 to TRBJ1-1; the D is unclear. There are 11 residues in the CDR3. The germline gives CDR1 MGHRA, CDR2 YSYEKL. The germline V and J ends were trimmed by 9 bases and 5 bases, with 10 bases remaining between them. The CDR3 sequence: CASDSGTEAFF. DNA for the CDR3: TGCGCCAGTGATTCCGGGACTGAAGCTTTCTTT.

The CDR3 is CASRFGGNYGYTF. Written as DNA, the CDR3 is TGTGCCTCACGGTTCGGGGGGAACTATGGCTACACCTTC. The V and J genes are TRBV28 and TRBJ1-2; possible D gene TRBD1, 5 bases. CDR3 size: 13 residues. Per the germline V gene, CDR1 is MDHEN and CDR2 is SYDVKM. V lost 11 bases and J lost 2, with 15 bases in between.

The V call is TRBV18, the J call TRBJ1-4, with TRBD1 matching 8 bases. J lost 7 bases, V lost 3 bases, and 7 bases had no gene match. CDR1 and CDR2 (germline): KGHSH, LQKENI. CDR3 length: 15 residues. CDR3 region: CASSPSDRETEKLFF. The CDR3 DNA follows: TGTGCCAGCTCACCCTCGGACAGGGAGACTGAAAAACTGTTTTTT.

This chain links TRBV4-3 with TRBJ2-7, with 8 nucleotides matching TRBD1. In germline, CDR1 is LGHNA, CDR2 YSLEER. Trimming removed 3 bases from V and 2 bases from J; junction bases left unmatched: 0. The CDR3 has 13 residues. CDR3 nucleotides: TGCGCCAGCAGCCAGGGACAGGCCTACGAGCAGTACTTC. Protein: CASSQGQAYEQYF.

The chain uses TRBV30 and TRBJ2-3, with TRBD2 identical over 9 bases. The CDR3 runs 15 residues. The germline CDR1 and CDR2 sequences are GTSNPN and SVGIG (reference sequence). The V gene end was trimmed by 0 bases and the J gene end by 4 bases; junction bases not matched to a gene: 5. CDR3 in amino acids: CAWSVGGRAPDTQYF. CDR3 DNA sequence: TGTGCCTGGAGTGTTGGCGGGAGGGCACCAGATACGCAGTATTTT. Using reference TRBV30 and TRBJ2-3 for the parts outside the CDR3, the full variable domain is SQTIHQWPATLVQPVGSPLSLECTVEGTSNPNLYWYRQAAGRGLQLLFYSVGIGQISSEVPQNLSASRPQDRQFILSSKKLLLSDSGFYLCAWSVGGRAPDTQYFGPGTRLTVL.

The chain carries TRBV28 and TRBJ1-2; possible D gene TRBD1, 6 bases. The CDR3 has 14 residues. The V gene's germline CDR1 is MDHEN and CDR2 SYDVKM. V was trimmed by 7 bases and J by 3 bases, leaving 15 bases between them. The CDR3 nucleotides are TGTGCCAGCACCACGTCCAGGGGATACTATGGCTACACCTTC. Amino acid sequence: CASTTSRGYYGYTF.

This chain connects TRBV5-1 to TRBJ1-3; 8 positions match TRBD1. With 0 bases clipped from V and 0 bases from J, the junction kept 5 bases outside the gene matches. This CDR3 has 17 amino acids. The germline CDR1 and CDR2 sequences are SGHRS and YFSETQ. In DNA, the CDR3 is TGCGCCAGCAGCTTGGGGGGACAGGACCCCTCTGGAAACACCATATATTTT. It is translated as CASSLGGQDPSGNTIYF.

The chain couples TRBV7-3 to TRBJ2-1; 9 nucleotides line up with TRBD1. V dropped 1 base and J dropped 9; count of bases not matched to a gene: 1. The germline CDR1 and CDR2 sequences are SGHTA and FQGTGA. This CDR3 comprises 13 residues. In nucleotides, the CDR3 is TGTGCCAGCAGCTTAAGACAGGGGGGTGAGCAGTTCTTC. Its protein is CASSLRQGGEQFF. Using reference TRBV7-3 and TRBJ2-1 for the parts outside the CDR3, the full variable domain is GAGVSQTPSNKVTEKGKYVELRCDPISGHTALYWYRQSLGQGPEFLIYFQGTGAADDSGLPNDRFFAVRPEGSVSTLKIQRTERGDSAVYLCASSLRQGGEQFFGPGTRLTVL.

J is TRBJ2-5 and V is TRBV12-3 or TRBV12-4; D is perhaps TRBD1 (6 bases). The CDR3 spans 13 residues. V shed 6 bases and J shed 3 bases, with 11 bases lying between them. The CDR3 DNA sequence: TGTGCCAGCAGCGCCAACAGGGAAGAGACCCAGTACTTC. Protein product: CASSANREETQYF.

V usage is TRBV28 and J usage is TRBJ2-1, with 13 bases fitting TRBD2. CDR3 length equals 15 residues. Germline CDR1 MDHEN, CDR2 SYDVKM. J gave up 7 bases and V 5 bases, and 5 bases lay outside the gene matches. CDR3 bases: TGTGCCAGCAGTCCCGGGACTAGCGGGGCTAATGAGCAGTTCTTC. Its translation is CASSPGTSGANEQFF. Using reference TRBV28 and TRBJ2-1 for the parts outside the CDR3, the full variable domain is DVKVTQSSRYLVKRTGEKVFLECVQDMDHENMFWYRQDPGLGLRLIYFSYDVKMKEKGDIPEGYSVSREKKERFSLILESASTNQTSMYLCASSPGTSGANEQFFGPGTRLTVL.

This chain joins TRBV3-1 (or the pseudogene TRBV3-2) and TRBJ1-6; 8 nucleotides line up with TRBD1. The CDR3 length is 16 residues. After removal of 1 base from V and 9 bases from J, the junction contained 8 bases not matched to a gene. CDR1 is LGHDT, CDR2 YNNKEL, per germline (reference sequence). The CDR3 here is CASSQGGRGQTSPLHF. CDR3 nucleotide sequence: TGTGCCAGCAGCCAAGGGGGCAGGGGGCAGACTTCACCCCTCCACTTT.

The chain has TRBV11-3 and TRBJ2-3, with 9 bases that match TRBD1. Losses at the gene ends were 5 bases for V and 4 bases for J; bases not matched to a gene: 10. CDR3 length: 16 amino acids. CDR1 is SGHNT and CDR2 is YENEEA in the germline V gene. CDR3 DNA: TGTGCCAGCAGCATCGGACGGGACAGGGTGGCAGATACGCAGTATTTT. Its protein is CASSIGRDRVADTQYF.

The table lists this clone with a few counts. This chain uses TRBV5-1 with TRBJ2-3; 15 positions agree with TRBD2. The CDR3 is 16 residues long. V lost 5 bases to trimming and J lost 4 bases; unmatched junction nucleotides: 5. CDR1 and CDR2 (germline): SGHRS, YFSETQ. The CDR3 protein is CASRFRTSGGADTQYF. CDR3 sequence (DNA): TGCGCCAGCAGGTTTCGGACTAGCGGGGGGGCAGATACGCAGTATTTT.

DNA for the CDR3: TGTGCTAGTGGTTCAACGGGACTAGCTACAGATACGCAGTATTTT. It specifies CASGSTGLATDTQYF. The chain combines TRBV12-5 with TRBJ2-3, with 9 bases fitting TRBD2. J was trimmed by 3 bases and V by 4 bases; bases with no gene match: 5. There are 15 residues in the CDR3. Germline assignment: CDR1 LGHNT and CDR2 FRNRAP.

CDR3 region: CASSARTGPHYGYTF. The DNA for the CDR3 is TGTGCCAGCAGCGCAAGGACAGGGCCCCACTATGGCTACACCTTC. J is TRBJ1-2 and V is TRBV7-2, with 8 bases matching TRBD1. Germline values: CDR1 SGHTA, CDR2 FQGNSA. After removal of 5 bases from V and 3 bases from J, the junction contained 8 bases not matched to a gene. The CDR3 is 15 residues long.

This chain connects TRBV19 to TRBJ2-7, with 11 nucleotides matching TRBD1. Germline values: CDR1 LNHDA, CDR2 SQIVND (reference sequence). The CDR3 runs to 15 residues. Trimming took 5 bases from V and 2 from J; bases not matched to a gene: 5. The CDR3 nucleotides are TGTGCCAGTAGTCTCGGGACAGGGGGAACCTACGAGCAGTACTTC. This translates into CASSLGTGGTYEQYF.